The rows below give T cell receptor beta chains drawn from one sample of a study of spatial heterogeneity in lung cancer. Using its own MiXCR run on the 5' RACE reads, TCRdb lists one record per CDR3 protein. The data hold 35,000 or so distinct CDR3 sequences, with 5.2% observed a single time. This specimen was PBMCs, taken at surgery. The receptors here all came from a female donor with early-stage non-small cell lung cancer. CDR3s include the opening cysteine and the closing phenylalanine or tryptophan. A D gene is named only where the DNA matches it firmly. The listing skips clone size in some rows; elsewhere it reads once, few, many or a size class.

many	.	TRBV11-2	TRBJ2-7	CASSSGPRDEQYF	TGTGCCAGCAGCTCAGGACCCAGGGACGAGCAGTACTTC
few	TRBD1	TRBV20-1	TRBJ2-6	CSARDRDRAGANVLTF	TGCAGTGCTAGAGACCGCGACAGGGCTGGGGCCAACGTCCTGACTTTC
.	.	TRBV7-2	TRBJ2-7	CASSLAGGTGEQYF	TGTGCCAGCAGCTTAGCGGGAGGTACTGGCGAGCAGTACTTC
.	.	TRBV15	TRBJ1-6	CATSRVGSYNSPLHF	TGTGCCACCAGCAGAGTTGGGTCTTATAATTCACCCCTCCACTTT
many	.	TRBV5-1	TRBJ2-5	CASSFDPGFLGKTQYF	TGCGCCAGCAGCTTTGATCCGGGGTTTTTAGGAAAGACCCAGTACTTC
many	.	TRBV6-5	TRBJ1-1	CASRDNPGSPEAFF	TGTGCCAGCAGAGATAATCCGGGGAGCCCTGAAGCTTTCTTT
many	TRBD2	TRBV11-3	TRBJ2-1	CASTTGRTSGEGIHEQFF	TGTGCCAGCACCACGGGTAGGACTAGCGGGGAGGGGATCCATGAGCAGTTCTTC
many	TRBD2	TRBV20-1	TRBJ2-1	CSASRTSGTRWNEQFF	TGCAGTGCTAGTAGGACTAGCGGGACCAGATGGAATGAGCAGTTCTTC
.	TRBD2	TRBV20-1	TRBJ2-6	CSARDTSGGSSGANVLTF	TGCAGTGCTAGAGATACTAGCGGGGGGAGCTCTGGGGCCAACGTCCTGACTTTC
.	.	TRBV11-3	TRBJ2-3	CASSLGQSTQYF	TGTGCCAGCAGCTTGGGCCAGTCAACGCAGTATTTT
many	.	TRBV9	TRBJ2-5	CASSVGAARAETQYF	TGTGCCAGCAGCGTAGGTGCGGCCCGGGCAGAGACCCAGTACTTC
.	TRBD2	TRBV2	TRBJ2-3	CASSESWWGGDTQYF	TGTGCCAGCAGTGAGAGCTGGTGGGGAGGGGATACGCAGTATTTT
.	.	TRBV20-1	TRBJ2-3	CSANDPVTRATDTQYF	TGCAGTGCTAATGATCCTGTCACTAGAGCCACAGATACGCAGTATTTT
.	TRBD2	TRBV2	TRBJ2-1	CASSDSGGRSEQFF	TGTGCCAGCAGTGATAGCGGGGGGAGGAGTGAGCAGTTCTTC
many	.	TRBV10-3	TRBJ2-1	CAISGKGSYNEQFF	TGTGCCATCAGTGGTAAGGGCTCCTACAATGAGCAGTTCTTC
.	.	TRBV6-1	TRBJ2-2	CASTSNTGELFF	TGTGCCAGCACATCAAACACCGGGGAGCTGTTTTTT
many	TRBD2	TRBV6-2/TRBV6-3	TRBJ2-7	CASRSQTGSGRGASYEQYF	TGTGCCAGCAGGAGCCAGACAGGAAGCGGGAGGGGGGCCTCCTACGAGCAGTACTTC
.	.	TRBV19	TRBJ1-2	CASSISGRYYGYTF	TGTGCCAGTAGTATTTCTGGACGGTACTATGGCTACACCTTC
many	.	TRBV7-2	TRBJ2-3	CASSFGTGTDTQYF	TGTGCCAGCAGCTTCGGGACCGGCACAGATACGCAGTATTTT
.	.	TRBV10-3	TRBJ2-4	CATGGAKNIQYF	TGTGCCACCGGTGGGGCCAAAAACATTCAGTACTTC
many	TRBD1	TRBV5-5	TRBJ1-4	CASDRGGTNEKLFF	TGTGCCAGCGACAGGGGCGGTACTAATGAAAAACTGTTTTTT
many	.	TRBV13	TRBJ2-3	CASSRGPNGPDTQYF	TGTGCCAGCAGCCGTGGACCCAACGGCCCAGATACGCAGTATTTT
.	.	TRBV7-2	TRBJ2-5	CASSLGASAGQETQYF	TGTGCCAGCAGCTTAGGGGCGAGCGCGGGTCAAGAGACCCAGTACTTC
many	.	TRBV15	TRBJ2-3	CATSRPGTDTQYF	TGTGCCACCAGCAGGCCGGGGACAGATACGCAGTATTTT
many	TRBD1	TRBV29-1	TRBJ2-7	CSAGRDRGYEQYF	TGCAGCGCTGGTCGCGACAGGGGTTACGAGCAGTACTTC
.	.	TRBV7-8	TRBJ2-7	CASSQSEAQGHYEQYF	TGTGCCAGCAGCCAAAGTGAGGCCCAGGGGCACTACGAGCAGTACTTC
many	.	TRBV6-5	TRBJ1-1	CASSYKGGVDTEAFF	TGTGCCAGCAGTTATAAAGGGGGGGTGGACACTGAAGCTTTCTTT
many	.	TRBV9	TRBJ1-5	CASSVATGAGSDQPQHF	TGTGCCAGCAGCGTAGCTACGGGGGCAGGGAGCGATCAGCCCCAGCATTTT
.	TRBD2	TRBV5-1	TRBJ2-5	CASSRGLAGETAGETQYF	TGCGCCAGCAGCAGGGGACTAGCGGGAGAGACGGCTGGGGAGACCCAGTACTTC
many	.	TRBV2	TRBJ1-6	CASSGLAVDSYNSPLHF	TGTGCCAGCTCGGGGTTGGCAGTCGACTCCTATAATTCACCCCTCCACTTT
many	TRBD1	TRBV12-3/TRBV12-4	TRBJ2-2	CASSRDSLANTGELFF	TGTGCCAGCAGTCGGGACAGCCTCGCGAACACCGGGGAGCTGTTTTTT
many	.	TRBV5-1	TRBJ2-2	CASSGQESFYTGELFF	TGCGCCAGCAGCGGGCAGGAGTCCTTCTACACCGGGGAGCTGTTTTTT
many	.	TRBV24-1	TRBJ2-3	CATSDPHSSTDTQYF	TGTGCCACCAGTGATCCCCACAGTAGCACAGATACGCAGTATTTT
many	.	TRBV20-1	TRBJ2-7	CSARAGLRVEQYF	TGCAGTGCTAGAGCCGGACTACGTGTCGAGCAGTACTTC
many	.	TRBV11-2	TRBJ2-1	CASSLSGGFLNEQFF	TGTGCCAGCAGCTTAAGTGGGGGATTTCTCAATGAGCAGTTCTTC
many	TRBD1	TRBV2	TRBJ1-4	CASRVTEDRFYATNEKLFF	TGTGCCAGCAGAGTCACGGAGGACAGGTTTTATGCAACTAATGAAAAACTGTTTTTT
many	.	TRBV7-2	TRBJ1-6	CASSLAISSPLHF	TGTGCCAGCAGCTTAGCGATAAGTTCACCCCTCCACTTT
.	.	TRBV28	TRBJ2-7	CASRSELYKQYF	TGTGCCAGCAGATCAGAGCTCTACAAGCAGTACTTC
many	.	TRBV24-1	TRBJ2-1	CATSDGHYNEQFF	TGTGCCACCAGTGACGGACATTACAATGAGCAGTTCTTC
many	.	TRBV12-3/TRBV12-4	TRBJ2-5	CASSLSRVTQYF	TGTGCCAGCAGTTTGAGCAGGGTGACCCAGTACTTC
.	TRBD1	TRBV5-4	TRBJ2-3	CASSRDRGFQDTQYF	TGTGCCAGCAGCCGGGACAGGGGGTTTCAAGATACGCAGTATTTT
many	.	TRBV12-3/TRBV12-4	TRBJ2-1	CASSPRFGLEGYNEQFF	TGTGCCAGCAGTCCCCGTTTTGGATTGGAGGGATACAATGAGCAGTTCTTC
many	.	TRBV29-1	TRBJ1-2	CSGTSEVYGYTF	TGCAGCGGAACGTCCGAAGTATATGGCTACACCTTC
few	TRBD2	TRBV6-1	TRBJ2-5	CASSELAGGETQYF	TGTGCCAGCAGTGAATTAGCGGGAGGCGAGACCCAGTACTTC
many	.	TRBV5-1	TRBJ2-5	CASTRLGGGAETQYF	TGCGCCAGCACCCGACTTGGCGGTGGGGCAGAGACCCAGTACTTC
few	.	TRBV5-1	TRBJ2-7	CASSFGQSREQYF	TGCGCCAGCAGCTTCGGACAGTCTCGAGAGCAGTACTTC
many	TRBD1	TRBV4-1	TRBJ2-3	CASSHRQGLADTQYF	TGCGCCAGCAGCCATCGACAGGGTCTCGCAGATACGCAGTATTTT
many	TRBD2	TRBV7-9	TRBJ2-7	CASSFRTSYSYEQYF	TGTGCCAGCAGCTTCCGGACTAGCTACTCCTACGAGCAGTACTTC
many	TRBD1	TRBV7-9	TRBJ1-2	CASRQPLQGAIGYGYTF	TGTGCCAGCAGACAACCTCTACAGGGGGCGATAGGCTATGGCTACACCTTC
many	.	TRBV15	TRBJ1-2	CATSRDEGSYGYTF	TGTGCCACCAGCAGAGATGAAGGGTCCTATGGCTACACCTTC
many	.	TRBV20-1	TRBJ1-2	CSVSDYGYTF	TGCAGTGTGTCGGACTATGGCTACACCTTC
many	.	TRBV12-3/TRBV12-4	TRBJ2-3	CASRPDSRTDTQYF	TGTGCCAGCAGACCCGACAGCCGCACAGATACGCAGTATTTT
many	.	TRBV6-2/TRBV6-3	TRBJ2-2	CASSQQVNTGELFF	TGTGCCAGCAGCCAACAGGTGAACACCGGGGAGCTGTTTTTT
many	TRBD1	TRBV29-1	TRBJ1-1	CSALSQGPTEAFF	TGCAGCGCCTTATCACAGGGGCCCACTGAAGCTTTCTTT